This T cell receptor (beta chain) derives from a study of regulatory T cells in long-lasting Graves disease. At the level of the study: By definition, persistent Graves' disease involved antithyroid drugs for over 5 years alongside positive TSH receptor antibodies. Study-level findings and limits: Favoring TRBV28, TRBJ1-2 and TRBJ2-5 was a feature seen in persistent disease.

As for this clonotype: Its antigen is undetermined.

Described time point: persistent/refractory GD, antithyroid drugs over 5 years with positive TRAb. Following extraction of RNA from PBMCs, that RNA was used to make the TCR library. From an endocrinology department in Xi'an, China, came the patients. The CDR3 spans 15 residues. V was clipped by 5 bases and J by 8 bases; unmatched bases: 14. From germline, CDR1 is LNHNV and CDR2 YYDKDF (reference sequence). With iRepertoire HTBI primers and Arm-PCR of CDR3 regions, TCR beta libraries were built. MiXCR, applied by TCRdb to the multiplex PCR reads, yields one record per CDR3 protein. The sample yields roughly 700,000 distinct CDR3 sequences, 25% to 30% seen once.

This clonotype was obtained from a female donor with Graves disease. The sequences come from peripheral blood mononuclear cells (PBMCs), collected when the disease was refractory, from a patient treated with antithyroid drugs. V and J are TRBV15 and TRBJ1-1, with 7 bases lining up with TRBD1. The CDR3 here is CATSGPRTGRGEAFF. The CDR3 region has the DNA TGTGCCACCAGCGGCCCTCGGACAGGTCGGGGCGAAGCTTTCTTT.